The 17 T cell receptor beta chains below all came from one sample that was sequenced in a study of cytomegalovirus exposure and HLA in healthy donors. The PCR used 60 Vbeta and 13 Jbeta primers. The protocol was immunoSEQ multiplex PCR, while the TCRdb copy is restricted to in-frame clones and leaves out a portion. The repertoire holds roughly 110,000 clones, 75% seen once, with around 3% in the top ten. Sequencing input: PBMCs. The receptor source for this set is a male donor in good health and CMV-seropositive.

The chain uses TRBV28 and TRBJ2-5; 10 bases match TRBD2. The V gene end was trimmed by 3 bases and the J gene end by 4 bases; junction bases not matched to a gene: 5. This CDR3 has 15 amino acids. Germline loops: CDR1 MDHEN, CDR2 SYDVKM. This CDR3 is CASSFLSSGGETQYF. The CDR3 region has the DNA TGTGCCAGCAGTTTTTTATCTAGCGGGGGAGAGACCCAGTACTTC.

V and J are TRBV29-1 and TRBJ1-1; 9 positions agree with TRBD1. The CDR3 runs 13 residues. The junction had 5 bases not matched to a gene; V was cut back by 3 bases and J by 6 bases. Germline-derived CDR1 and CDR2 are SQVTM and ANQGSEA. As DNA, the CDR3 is TGCAGCGTTGACACAGGGGGCTCAGCTGAAGCTTTCTTT. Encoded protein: CSVDTGGSAEAFF.

CDR3 in DNA: TGTGCCAGCAAGCCCCTACCCGGTAGCAATCAGCCCCAGCATTTT. It is translated as CASKPLPGSNQPQHF. This chain uses TRBV27 with TRBJ1-5; D ambiguous. CDR3 length equals 15 residues. V was trimmed by 7 bases and J by 0 bases, leaving 13 bases between them. CDR1 and CDR2 from the germline V gene are MNHEY and SMNVEV (reference sequence).

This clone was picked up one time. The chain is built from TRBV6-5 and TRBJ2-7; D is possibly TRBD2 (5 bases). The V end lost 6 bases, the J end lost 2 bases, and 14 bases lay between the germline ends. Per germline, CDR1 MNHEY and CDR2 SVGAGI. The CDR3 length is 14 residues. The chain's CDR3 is CASRYSEDTYEQYF. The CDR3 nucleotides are TGTGCCAGCAGGTATTCGGAGGATACCTACGAGCAGTACTTC.

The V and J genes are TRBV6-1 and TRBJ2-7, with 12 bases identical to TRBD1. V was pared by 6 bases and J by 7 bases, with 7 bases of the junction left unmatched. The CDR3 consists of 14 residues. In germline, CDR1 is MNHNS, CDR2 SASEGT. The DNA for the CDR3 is TGTGCCAGCAGAGGGACAGGGGGCACGGGAGAGCAGTACTTC. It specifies CASRGTGGTGEQYF.

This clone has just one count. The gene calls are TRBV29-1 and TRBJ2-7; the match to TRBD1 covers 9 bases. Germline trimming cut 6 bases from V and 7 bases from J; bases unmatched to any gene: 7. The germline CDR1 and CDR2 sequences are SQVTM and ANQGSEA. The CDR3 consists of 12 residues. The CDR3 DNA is TGCAGCGTGCTGGGACAGGGTAGTGAGCAGTACTTC. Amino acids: CSVLGQGSEQYF.

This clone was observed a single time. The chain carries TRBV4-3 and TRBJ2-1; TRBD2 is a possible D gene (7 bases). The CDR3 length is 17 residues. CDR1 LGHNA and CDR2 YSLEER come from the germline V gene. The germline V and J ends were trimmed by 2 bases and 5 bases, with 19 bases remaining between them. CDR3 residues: CASSQSLTGAGHNEQFF. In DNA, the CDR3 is TGCGCCAGCAGCCAATCTTTGACAGGAGCGGGGCACAATGAGCAGTTCTTC.

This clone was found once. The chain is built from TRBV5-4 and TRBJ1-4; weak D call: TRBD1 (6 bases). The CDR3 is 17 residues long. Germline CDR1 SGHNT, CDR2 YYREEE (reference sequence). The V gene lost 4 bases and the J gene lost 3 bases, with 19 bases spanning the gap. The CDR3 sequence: CASSPPGTFAANEKLFF. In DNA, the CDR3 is TGTGCCAGCAGCCCGCCGGGGACATTTGCGGCTAATGAAAAACTGTTTTTT. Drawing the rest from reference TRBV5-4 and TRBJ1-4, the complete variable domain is ETGVTQSPTHLIKTRGQQVTLRCSSQSGHNTVSWYQQALGQGPQFIFQYYREEENGRGNFPPRFSGLQFPNYSSELNVNALELDDSALYLCASSPPGTFAANEKLFFGSGTQLSVL.

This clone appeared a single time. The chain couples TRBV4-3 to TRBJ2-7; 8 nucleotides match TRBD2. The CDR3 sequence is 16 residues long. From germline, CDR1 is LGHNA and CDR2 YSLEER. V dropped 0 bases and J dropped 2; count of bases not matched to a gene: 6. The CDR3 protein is CASSQDSSGNAYEQYF. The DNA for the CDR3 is TGCGCCAGCAGCCAAGACAGTAGCGGGAATGCCTACGAGCAGTACTTC.

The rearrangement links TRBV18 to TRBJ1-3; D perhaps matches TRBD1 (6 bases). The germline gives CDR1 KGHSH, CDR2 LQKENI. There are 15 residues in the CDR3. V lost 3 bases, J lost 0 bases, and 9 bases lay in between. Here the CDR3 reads CASSPNRDSGNTIYF. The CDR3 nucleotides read TGTGCCAGCTCACCTAACAGGGACTCTGGAAACACCATATATTTT.

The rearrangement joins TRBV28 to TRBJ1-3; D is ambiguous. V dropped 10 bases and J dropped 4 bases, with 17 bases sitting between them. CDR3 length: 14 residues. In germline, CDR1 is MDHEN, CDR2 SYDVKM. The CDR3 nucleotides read TGTGCCACCGGAGTATCCGCTCCCGGAAACACCATATATTTT. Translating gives CATGVSAPGNTIYF. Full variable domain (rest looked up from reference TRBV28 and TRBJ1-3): DVKVTQSSRYLVKRTGEKVFLECVQDMDHENMFWYRQDPGLGLRLIYFSYDVKMKEKGDIPEGYSVSREKKERFSLILESASTNQTSMYLCATGVSAPGNTIYFGEGSWLTVV.

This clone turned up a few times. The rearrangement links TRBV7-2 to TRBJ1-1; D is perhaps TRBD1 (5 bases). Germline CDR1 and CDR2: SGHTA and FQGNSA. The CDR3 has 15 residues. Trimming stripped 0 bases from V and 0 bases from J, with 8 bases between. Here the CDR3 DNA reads TGTGCCAGCAGCTTAGCGCAGGGTATGAACACTGAAGCTTTCTTT. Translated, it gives CASSLAQGMNTEAFF. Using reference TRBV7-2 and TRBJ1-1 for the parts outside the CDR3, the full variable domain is GAGVSQSPSNKVTEKGKDVELRCDPISGHTALYWYRQSLGQGLEFLIYFQGNSAPDKSGLPSDRFSAERTGGSVSTLTIQRTQQEDSAVYLCASSLAQGMNTEAFFGQGTRLTVV.

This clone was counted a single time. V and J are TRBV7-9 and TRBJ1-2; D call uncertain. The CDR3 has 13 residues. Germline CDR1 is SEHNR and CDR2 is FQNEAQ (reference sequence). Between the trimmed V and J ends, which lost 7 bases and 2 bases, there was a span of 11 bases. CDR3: CASTPGYNYGYTF. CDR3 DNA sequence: TGTGCCAGCACCCCGGGATACAACTATGGCTACACCTTC.

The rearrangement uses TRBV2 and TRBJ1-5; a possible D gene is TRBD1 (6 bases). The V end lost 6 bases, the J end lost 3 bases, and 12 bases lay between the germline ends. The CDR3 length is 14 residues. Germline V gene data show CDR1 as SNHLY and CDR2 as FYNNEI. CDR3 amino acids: CASRPDSYNQPQHF. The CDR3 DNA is TGTGCCAGCAGACCGGACAGTTACAATCAGCCCCAGCATTTT.

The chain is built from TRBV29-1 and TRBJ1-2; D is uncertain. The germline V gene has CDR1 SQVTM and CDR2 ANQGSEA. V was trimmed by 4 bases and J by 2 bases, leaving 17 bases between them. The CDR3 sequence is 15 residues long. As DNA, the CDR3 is TGCAGCGTTGGAGAATTAGGAGGATCCAACTATGGCTACACCTTC. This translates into CSVGELGGSNYGYTF.

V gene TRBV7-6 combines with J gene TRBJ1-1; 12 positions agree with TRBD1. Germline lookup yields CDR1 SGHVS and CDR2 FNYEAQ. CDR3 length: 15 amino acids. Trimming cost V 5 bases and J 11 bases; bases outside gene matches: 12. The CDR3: CASSRSAGQGAWAFF. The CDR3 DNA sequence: TGTGCCAGCAGCCGAAGCGCGGGACAGGGGGCTTGGGCTTTCTTT. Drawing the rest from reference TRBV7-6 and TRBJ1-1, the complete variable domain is GAGVSQSPRYKVTKRGQDVALRCDPISGHVSLYWYRQALGQGPEFLTYFNYEAQQDKSGLPNDRFSAERPEGSISTLTIQRTEQRDSAMYRCASSRSAGQGAWAFFGQGTRLTVV.

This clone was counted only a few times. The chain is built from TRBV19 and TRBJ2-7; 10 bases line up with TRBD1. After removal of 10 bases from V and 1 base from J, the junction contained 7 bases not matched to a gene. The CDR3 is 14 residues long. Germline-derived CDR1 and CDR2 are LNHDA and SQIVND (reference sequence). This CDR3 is CATRGQGSSYEQYF. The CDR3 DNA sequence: TGTGCCACCAGGGGACAGGGGAGTTCCTACGAGCAGTACTTC.